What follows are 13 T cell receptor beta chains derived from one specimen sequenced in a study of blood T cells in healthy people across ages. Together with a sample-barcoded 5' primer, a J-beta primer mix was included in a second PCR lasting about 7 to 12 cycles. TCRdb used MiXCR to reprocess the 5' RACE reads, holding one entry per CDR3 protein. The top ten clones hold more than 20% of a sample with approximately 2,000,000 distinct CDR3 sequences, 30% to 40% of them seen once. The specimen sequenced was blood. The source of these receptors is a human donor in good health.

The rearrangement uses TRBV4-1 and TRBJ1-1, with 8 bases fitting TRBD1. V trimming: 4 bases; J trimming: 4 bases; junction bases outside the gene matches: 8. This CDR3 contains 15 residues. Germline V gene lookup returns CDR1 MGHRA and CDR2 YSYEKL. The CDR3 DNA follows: TGCGCCAGCAGCCTTTCTTCGGGACAGGCCACTGAAGCTTTCTTT. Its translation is CASSLSSGQATEAFF.

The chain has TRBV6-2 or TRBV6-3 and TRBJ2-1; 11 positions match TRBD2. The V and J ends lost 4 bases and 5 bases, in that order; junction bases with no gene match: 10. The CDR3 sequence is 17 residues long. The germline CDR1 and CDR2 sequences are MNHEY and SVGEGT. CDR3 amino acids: CASSSYLLAGGDNEQFF. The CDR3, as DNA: TGTGCCAGCAGTTCCTATCTCCTAGCGGGGGGTGACAATGAGCAGTTCTTC.

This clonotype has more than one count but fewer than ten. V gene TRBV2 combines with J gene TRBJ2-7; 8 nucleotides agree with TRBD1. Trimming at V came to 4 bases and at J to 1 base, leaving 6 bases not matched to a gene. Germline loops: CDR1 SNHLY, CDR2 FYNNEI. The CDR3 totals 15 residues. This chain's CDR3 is CASSGTGSISYEQYF. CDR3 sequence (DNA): TGTGCCAGCAGTGGGACAGGGAGCATTTCCTACGAGCAGTACTTC. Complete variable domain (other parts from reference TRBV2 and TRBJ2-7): EPEVTQTPSHQVTQMGQEVILRCVPISNHLYFYWYRQILGQKVEFLVSFYNNEISEKSEIFDDQFSVERPDGSNFTLKIRSTKLEDSAMYFCASSGTGSISYEQYFGPGTRLTVT.

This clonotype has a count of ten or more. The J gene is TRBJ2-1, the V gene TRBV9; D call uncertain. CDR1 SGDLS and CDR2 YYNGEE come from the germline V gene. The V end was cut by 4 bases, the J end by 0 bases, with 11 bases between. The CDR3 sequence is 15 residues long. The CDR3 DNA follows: TGTGCCAGCAGCCCCGGGCCGTCCTCCTACAATGAGCAGTTCTTC. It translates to CASSPGPSSYNEQFF.

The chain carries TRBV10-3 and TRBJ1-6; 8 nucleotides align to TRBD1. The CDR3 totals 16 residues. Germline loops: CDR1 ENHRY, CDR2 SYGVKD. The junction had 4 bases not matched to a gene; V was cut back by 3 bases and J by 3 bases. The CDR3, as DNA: TGTGCCATCAGTGACCAGGGGGCGAACTATAATTCACCCCTCCACTTT. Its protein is CAISDQGANYNSPLHF.

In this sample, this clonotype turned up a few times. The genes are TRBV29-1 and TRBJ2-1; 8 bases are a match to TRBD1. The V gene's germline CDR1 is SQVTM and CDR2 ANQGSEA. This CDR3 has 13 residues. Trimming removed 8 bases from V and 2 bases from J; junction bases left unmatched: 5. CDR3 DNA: TGCAGCTCTGGACAGGGTCCCTACAATGAGCAGTTCTTC. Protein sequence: CSSGQGPYNEQFF.

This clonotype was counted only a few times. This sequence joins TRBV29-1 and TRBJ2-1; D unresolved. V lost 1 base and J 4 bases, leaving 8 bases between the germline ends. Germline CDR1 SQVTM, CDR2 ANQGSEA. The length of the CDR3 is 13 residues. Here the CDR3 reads CSVEAPQYNEQFF. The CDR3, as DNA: TGCAGCGTTGAAGCTCCCCAATACAATGAGCAGTTCTTC.

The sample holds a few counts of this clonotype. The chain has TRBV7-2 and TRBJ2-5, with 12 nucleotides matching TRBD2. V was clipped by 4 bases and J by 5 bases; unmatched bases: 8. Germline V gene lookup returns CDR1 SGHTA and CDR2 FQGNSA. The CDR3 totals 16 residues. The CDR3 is CASSSRLAGEGETQYF. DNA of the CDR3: TGTGCCAGCAGCTCCCGACTAGCGGGGGAGGGGGAGACCCAGTACTTC. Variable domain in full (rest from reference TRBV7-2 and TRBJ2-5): GAGVSQSPSNKVTEKGKDVELRCDPISGHTALYWYRQSLGQGLEFLIYFQGNSAPDKSGLPSDRFSAERTGGSVSTLTIQRTQQEDSAVYLCASSSRLAGEGETQYFGPGTRLLVL.

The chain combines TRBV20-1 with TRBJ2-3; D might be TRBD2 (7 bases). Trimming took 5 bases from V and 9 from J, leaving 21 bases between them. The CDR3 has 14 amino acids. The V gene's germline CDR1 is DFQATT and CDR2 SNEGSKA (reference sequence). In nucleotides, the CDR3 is TGCAGTGCTCCTCGACTAGCCCTTACAGGGACGCAGTATTTT. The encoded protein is CSAPRLALTGTQYF.

CDR3 sequence: CASSWAGGAATLNGYTF. The CDR3 DNA sequence: TGTGCCAGCTCGTGGGCAGGGGGCGCCGCGACTTTGAATGGCTACACCTTC. The rearrangement uses TRBV18 and TRBJ1-2, with 8 bases fitting TRBD1. V shed 6 bases and J 6 bases; nucleotides not matched to a gene: 18. This CDR3 is 17 amino acids long. Germline-derived CDR1 and CDR2 are KGHSH and LQKENI.

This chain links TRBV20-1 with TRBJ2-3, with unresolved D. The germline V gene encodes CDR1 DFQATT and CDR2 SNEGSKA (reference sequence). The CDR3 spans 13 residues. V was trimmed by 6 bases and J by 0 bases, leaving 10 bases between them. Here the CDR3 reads CSAPTDSTDTQYF. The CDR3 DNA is TGCAGTGCCCCAACGGACAGCACAGATACGCAGTATTTT.

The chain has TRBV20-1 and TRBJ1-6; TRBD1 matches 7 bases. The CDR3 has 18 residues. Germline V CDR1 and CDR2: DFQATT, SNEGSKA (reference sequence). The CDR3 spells CSATRGGEYYSYNSPLHF. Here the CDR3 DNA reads TGCAGCGCCACGCGAGGGGGCGAGTATTACTCCTATAATTCACCCCTCCACTTT.

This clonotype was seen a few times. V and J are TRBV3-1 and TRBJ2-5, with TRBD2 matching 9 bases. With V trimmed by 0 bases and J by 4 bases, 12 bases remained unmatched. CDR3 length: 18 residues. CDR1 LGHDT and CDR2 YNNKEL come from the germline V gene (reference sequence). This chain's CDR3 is CASSQDTHAGGPSETQYF. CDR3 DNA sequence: TGTGCCAGCAGCCAAGATACTCATGCGGGGGGGCCATCAGAGACCCAGTACTTC.